These 27 T cell receptor beta chains share one sample of origin, sequenced in a study of early T cells in non-severe SARS-CoV-2 infection. TCRdb re-analysed the 5' RACE reads in MiXCR, keeping a single row per CDR3 protein. The top ten clones hold roughly 4.1% of a sample with about 33,000 distinct CDR3 sequences, about 6.7% of them seen once. The source material was whole blood. Source of these receptors: an adult who was a healthcare worker with PCR-confirmed SARS-CoV-2 infection or an uninfected control (not recorded which).

This rearrangement joins TRBV7-9 to TRBJ2-1; D ambiguous. Germline lookup yields CDR1 SEHNR and CDR2 FQNEAQ (reference sequence). CDR3 length: 11 amino acids. Trimming took 7 bases from V and 7 from J, leaving 8 bases between them. The CDR3 region is CASNAANEQFF. For the CDR3, the DNA is TGTGCCAGCAACGCGGCAAATGAGCAGTTCTTC. The complete variable domain, with remaining parts taken from reference TRBV7-9 and TRBJ2-1, reads DTGVSQNPRHKITKRGQNVTFRCDPISEHNRLYWYRQTLGQGPEFLTYFQNEAQLEKSRLLSDRFSAERPKGSFSTLEIQRTEQGDSAMYLCASNAANEQFFGPGTRLTVL.

This clonotype was counted between two and nine times. V usage is TRBV9 and J usage is TRBJ1-1; 7 bases agree with TRBD1. V lost 0 bases and J lost 6; bases outside the gene matches: 14. The CDR3 contains 17 residues. The germline gives CDR1 SGDLS, CDR2 YYNGEE. The CDR3 protein is CASSVGGGKSSRPEAFF. The CDR3 nucleotides are TGTGCCAGCAGCGTAGGAGGGGGCAAGTCTTCACGGCCTGAAGCTTTCTTT.

This clonotype was counted many times. J is TRBJ2-1 and V is TRBV2; D is undetermined. The CDR3 extends over 14 amino acids. Per germline, CDR1 SNHLY and CDR2 FYNNEI. V was shortened by 6 bases and J by 0 bases, with 9 bases between the two germline ends. DNA of the CDR3: TGTGCCAGCAGACCTGACTTCTCCTACAATGAGCAGTTCTTC. Encoded protein: CASRPDFSYNEQFF.

This clonotype was recorded at least ten times. The chain uses TRBV4-1 and TRBJ1-6, with D unresolved. The CDR3 covers 14 residues. Germline assignment: CDR1 MGHRA and CDR2 YSYEKL. The ends were cut back, 1 base at V and 6 bases at J, with 7 bases in the middle. The CDR3 DNA sequence: TGCGCCAGCAGCCAAGTGGTGACTAATTCACCCCTCCACTTT. Protein: CASSQVVTNSPLHF.

By share of the sample, this clonotype is medium-sized. The genes are TRBV6-4 and TRBJ2-5, with a possible D match to TRBD1 (6 bases). This CDR3 spans 13 amino acids. CDR1 is MRHNA and CDR2 is SNTAGT in the germline V gene. With 2 bases removed from V and 2 bases from J, the gap between germline ends came to 6 bases. Written as DNA, the CDR3 is TGTGCCAGCAGTGACGGGACACAAGAGACCCAGTACTTC. The encoded protein is CASSDGTQETQYF.

This clonotype is labeled medium-sized (0.01 to 0.1%). The chain employs TRBV6-1 and TRBJ2-7; D is tentatively TRBD1 or TRBD2 (5 bases each). CDR3 size: 15 residues. Germline assignment: CDR1 MNHNS and CDR2 SASEGT. V lost 2 bases and J lost 0, with 11 bases in between. CDR3 sequence (DNA): TGTGCCAGCAGTGAACTGTCAGGGAGCTCCTACGAGCAGTACTTC. Translated: CASSELSGSSYEQYF.

Concerning this clonotype: A read error may be the cause here, since a much bigger clone is one base away. The genes are TRBV11-2 and TRBJ1-2; D uncertain. V dropped 0 bases and J dropped 4 bases, with 12 bases sitting between them. Per the germline V gene, CDR1 is SGHAT and CDR2 is FQNNGV. The CDR3 totals 15 residues. The CDR3 nucleotides are TGTGCCAGCAGCTTAGATCGAGAAATCTGCTATGGCTACACCTTC. Translated: CASSLDREICYGYTF.

This clonotype was detected only a few times. The rearrangement uses TRBV11-2 and TRBJ1-2; D is possibly TRBD1 (5 bases). This CDR3 spans 15 amino acids. Trimming pared 0 bases from V and 7 bases from J, leaving 15 bases between. The germline gives CDR1 SGHAT, CDR2 FQNNGV. The CDR3 nucleotides read TGTGCCAGCAGCTTAGACGTGGACACCCTGAGTGGCTACACCTTC. Translating gives CASSLDVDTLSGYTF.

The CDR3 sequence: CASRTSGSGGDTQYF. The CDR3 DNA reads TGTGCCAGCAGAACTAGCGGGAGTGGTGGAGATACGCAGTATTTT. This chain connects TRBV11-2 to TRBJ2-3; 11 nucleotides match TRBD2. CDR3 length equals 15 residues. CDR1 is SGHAT and CDR2 is FQNNGV in the germline V gene. The J segment lost 5 bases and the V segment lost 6 bases, leaving 7 bases of the junction unmatched. Supplemented by reference TRBV11-2 and TRBJ2-3, the full variable domain reads EAGVAQSPRYKIIEKRQSVAFWCNPISGHATLYWYQQILGQGPKLLIQFQNNGVVDDSQLPKDRFSAERLKGVDSTLKIQPAKLEDSAVYLCASRTSGSGGDTQYFGPGTRLTVL.

The chain carries TRBV5-4 and TRBJ2-5; D gene ambiguous. The CDR3 has 13 amino acids. V lost 2 bases and J 0 bases, leaving 5 bases between the germline ends. Germline CDR1 is SGHNT and CDR2 is YYREEE (reference sequence). DNA for the CDR3: TGTGCCAGCAGCTTTCTTGACCAAGAGACCCAGTACTTC. Translating gives CASSFLDQETQYF.

V gene TRBV3-1 combines with J gene TRBJ1-2, with D perhaps TRBD1 (6 bases). This CDR3 region has 13 residues. Deletions cut 5 bases from V and 6 bases from J, with 13 bases between. Germline V gene data show CDR1 as LGHDT and CDR2 as YNNKEL (reference sequence). CDR3 DNA: TGTGCCAGCAGCGGACAACAGGGCCATGGCTACACCTTC. This encodes CASSGQQGHGYTF.

This clonotype was recorded many times. The chain couples TRBV10-3 to TRBJ1-5; TRBD1 matches at 9 bases. J gave up 6 bases and V 3 bases, and 6 bases lay outside the gene matches. The CDR3 sequence is 15 residues long. Germline CDR1 reads ENHRY; CDR2 reads SYGVKD. For the CDR3, the DNA is TGTGCCATCAGTGACGGACAGGGGCAGGGTCAGCCCCAGCATTTT. Translated, it gives CAISDGQGQGQPQHF.

This clonotype was counted ten times or more. V is TRBV19 and J is TRBJ2-1; D could derive from TRBD1 or TRBD2 (5 bases each). This CDR3 is 13 amino acids long. Germline V CDR1 and CDR2: LNHDA, SQIVND (reference sequence). V was clipped by 3 bases and J by 9 bases, with 12 bases between them. This CDR3 reads CASSISRAGEQFF. DNA for the CDR3: TGTGCCAGTAGTATTTCCAGGGCGGGTGAGCAGTTCTTC.

This clonotype was counted at least ten times. The chain carries TRBV28 and TRBJ2-7; D is unresolved. V lost 2 bases, J lost 2 bases, and 4 bases lay in between. This CDR3 region has 12 residues. In germline, CDR1 is MDHEN, CDR2 SYDVKM. The CDR3 bases are TGTGCCAGCAGTTTAAAGGCCTACGAGCAGTACTTC. Residues: CASSLKAYEQYF.

The rearrangement joins TRBV21-1 to TRBJ1-1. TRBV21-1 is a known pseudogene. The CDR3 is 13 residues long. CDR3 DNA sequence: TGTGCCAGCAGCAAACGGGGTAACACTGAAGCTTTCTTT. It yields the protein CASSKRGNTEAFF.

This clonotype was detected many times. This rearrangement joins TRBV18 to TRBJ2-1; the D is unclear. V was pared by 2 bases and J by 0 bases, with 8 bases between. This CDR3 comprises 15 residues. CDR1 is KGHSH and CDR2 is LQKENI in the germline V gene. The CDR3 region is CASSPGDTSYNEQFF. In DNA, the CDR3 is TGTGCCAGCTCACCAGGCGACACCTCCTACAATGAGCAGTTCTTC.

This clonotype was seen ten or more times. This chain connects TRBV7-9 to TRBJ2-1, with a tentative D call TRBD2 (5 bases). Trimming took off 6 bases at V and 6 bases at J, with 12 bases between the two ends. The CDR3 sequence is 13 residues long. Germline-derived CDR1 and CDR2 are SEHNR and FQNEAQ (reference sequence). The CDR3 sequence: CASSRIEGNEQFF. As DNA, the CDR3 is TGTGCCAGCAGTCGCATAGAGGGCAATGAGCAGTTCTTC.

In this sample, this clonotype turned up many times. This chain joins TRBV5-1 and TRBJ2-5, with TRBD1 identical over 8 bases. The CDR3 has 14 amino acids. From germline, CDR1 is SGHRS and CDR2 YFSETQ. The J segment lost 5 bases and the V segment lost 3 bases, leaving 6 bases of the junction unmatched. The CDR3 is CASSSGQGHETQYF. CDR3 coding DNA: TGCGCCAGCAGCTCCGGACAGGGCCACGAGACCCAGTACTTC. The full variable domain, in which reference TRBV5-1 and TRBJ2-5 provide the parts outside the CDR3, is KAGVTQTPRYLIKTRGQQVTLSCSPISGHRSVSWYQQTPGQGLQFLFEYFSETQRNKGNFPGRFSGRQFSNSRSEMNVSTLELGDSALYLCASSSGQGHETQYFGPGTRLLVL.

Ten or more counts support this clonotype. The CDR3 protein is CASSFDPQGRATEAFF. The CDR3 region has the DNA TGCGCCAGCAGCTTTGATCCTCAGGGCAGGGCGACTGAAGCTTTCTTT. The rearrangement uses TRBV5-1 and TRBJ1-1, with D possibly being TRBD1 (5 bases). CDR3 size: 16 residues. In germline, CDR1 is SGHRS, CDR2 YFSETQ. V dropped 2 bases and J dropped 5 bases, with 19 bases sitting between them.

This clonotype was seen repeatedly, ten times or more. The chain couples TRBV5-1 to TRBJ1-5; 7 bases agree with TRBD1. CDR3 length: 15 residues. Per the germline V gene, CDR1 is SGHRS and CDR2 is YFSETQ. The V and J ends lost 0 bases and 5 bases, in that order; junction bases with no gene match: 5. CDR3 coding DNA: TGCGCCAGCAGCTTGGTAGGAGACAGGGATCAGCCCCAGCATTTT. Protein sequence: CASSLVGDRDQPQHF.

This clonotype was seen a handful of times. The chain has TRBV11-2 and TRBJ2-2, with D uncertain. V was trimmed by 2 bases and J by 6 bases, leaving 7 bases between them. The germline V gene encodes CDR1 SGHAT and CDR2 FQNNGV. This CDR3 is built from 13 residues. As DNA, the CDR3 is TGTGCCAGCAGCTTAATCGGTGCCGGGGAGCTGTTTTTT. It codes for CASSLIGAGELFF.

This clonotype was recorded at least ten times. The chain employs TRBV6-5 and TRBJ1-1; TRBD1 is a possible D gene (5 bases). There are 14 residues in the CDR3. CDR1 and CDR2 (germline): MNHEY, SVGAGI. V was cut by 5 bases and J by 1 base, with 11 bases left in between. CDR3 bases: TGTGCCAGCAGTCTTCCGGGGGAGAACACTGAAGCTTTCTTT. Its translation: CASSLPGENTEAFF.

In this sample, this clonotype turned up many times. The junction departs from the called germline gene at one end, perhaps through a read error. The V gene is TRBV24-1, the J gene TRBJ2-2, with TRBD1 identical over 11 bases. The CDR3 is 18 amino acids. CDR1 is KGHDR and CDR2 is SFDVKD in the germline V gene. CDR3 residues: CATSDPPGQGAKTGELFF. CDR3 coding DNA: TGTGCCACCAGTGATCCCCCTGGACAGGGGGCGAAGACCGGGGAGCTGTTTTTT.

In this sample, this clonotype turned up a few times. The chain is built from TRBV28 and TRBJ1-6, with unresolved D. Germline CDR1 and CDR2: MDHEN and SYDVKM. CDR3 length equals 16 residues. The V end was cut by 1 base, the J end by 5 bases, with 12 bases between. CDR3 DNA: TGTGCCAGCAGTTTATTAGGTACGGCCAATAATTCACCCCTCCACTTT. It is translated as CASSLLGTANNSPLHF. The variable domain in full, with the rest retrieved from reference TRBV28 and TRBJ1-6, is DVKVTQSSRYLVKRTGEKVFLECVQDMDHENMFWYRQDPGLGLRLIYFSYDVKMKEKGDIPEGYSVSREKKERFSLILESASTNQTSMYLCASSLLGTANNSPLHFGNGTRLTVT.

In this sample, this clonotype turned up many times. The V call is TRBV21-1, the J call TRBJ2-7. TRBV21-1 is flagged as a pseudogene. This CDR3 has 13 amino acids. CDR3 loop: CASSKSVGSEQYF. The CDR3 DNA is TGTGCCAGCAGCAAATCGGTGGGAAGCGAGCAGTACTTC.

V usage is TRBV7-8 and J usage is TRBJ1-1; D not certain. The V and J ends lost 7 bases and 0 bases respectively, with 24 bases between them. The germline CDR1 and CDR2 sequences are SGHVS and FQNEAQ. CDR3 length: 18 amino acids. The CDR3 sequence: CASTPSRAPSPMNTEAFF. In nucleotides, the CDR3 is TGTGCCAGCACTCCTAGCCGGGCACCTAGCCCCATGAACACTGAAGCTTTCTTT.

This clonotype has ten or more counts. The rearrangement joins TRBV7-2 to TRBJ2-7; D gene uncertain. Germline CDR1 is SGHTA and CDR2 is FQGNSA. The germline V and J ends were trimmed by 2 bases and 2 bases, with 4 bases remaining between them. The CDR3 sequence is 12 residues long. CDR3 protein: CASSLLAYEQYF. In nucleotides, the CDR3 is TGTGCCAGCAGCTTACTAGCCTACGAGCAGTACTTC.